This T cell receptor beta chain was identified in a study of blood T cells in healthy people across ages. Germline CDR1 is DFQATT and CDR2 is SNEGSKA (reference sequence). The V gene end was trimmed by 1 base and the J gene end by 7 bases; junction bases not matched to a gene: 21. The CDR3 is 19 amino acids. This clonotype appeared a few times. A second PCR of 7 to 11 cycles used a sample-barcoded 5' primer and a J-beta primer mix. TCRdb reprocessed the 5' RACE reads via MiXCR and lists one record per CDR3 protein. The table shows about 970,000 distinct CDR3 sequences, with roughly 51% occurring only once. Donors were healthy Caucasian individuals from Russia aged roughly 6 to 95.

This receptor was taken from a woman aged 55-75 years in good health. The V call is TRBV20-1, the J call TRBJ1-2; TRBD1 agrees at 10 bases. Sequences were obtained from blood. CDR3 in DNA: TGCAGTGCTAGAGTCGCGCCGGGACAGGGGAAAGAGGGGGCCTTTGGCTACACCTTC. It specifies CSARVAPGQGKEGAFGYTF.